This paragraph reports one T cell receptor beta chain. What it recognizes is unknown. These data belong to a study of blood T cells in healthy people across ages. V was clipped by 2 bases and J by 1 base, with 14 bases between them. The CDR3 consists of 16 residues. From germline, CDR1 is MGHRA and CDR2 YSYEKL. Findings and limits, study-wide: Observed TCR beta diversity showed a strong correlation with the percentage of naive T cells as measured by flow cytometry.

Next came a second PCR, run for about 6 to 12 cycles, which used a sample-barcoded 5' primer along with a J-beta primer mix. TCRdb re-derived calls from the 5' RACE reads in MiXCR, one entry per CDR3 protein. The table shows roughly 1,300,000 distinct CDR3 sequences, with around 59% occurring only once. Specimen: blood. The source is a man aged 18-30 years in good health. This sequence joins TRBV4-1 and TRBJ2-5; possible D gene TRBD2, 6 bases. This CDR3 is CASSQTIPGVQETQYF. The CDR3 DNA follows: TGCGCCAGCAGCCAAACCATCCCGGGAGTCCAAGAGACCCAGTACTTC.